This TCR beta chain came from a study of cytomegalovirus exposure and HLA in healthy donors. On the study more broadly: There were more than 350 genotyped donors. Of these, about 81% fell in the genetic ancestry cluster associated with self-reported Caucasian donors. Regarding the study as a whole: The authors enumerated roughly 160 TCR beta chains as linked to cytomegalovirus. Reports state that TCR beta sequences accurately predicted most subjects' HLA-A and HLA-B alleles.

About this clone: The antigen remains undetermined.

There are 15 residues in the CDR3. The V segment lost 6 bases and the J segment 2 bases; nucleotides outside the gene matches: 9. Germline assignment: CDR1 MNHNS and CDR2 SASEGT. The PCR made use of 60 Vbeta and 13 Jbeta primers. Data came from immunoSEQ multiplex PCR; TCRdb stores just in-frame clones and leaves some out. Of under 200,000 clones listed, around 77% are singletons. The receptor was isolated from a man in his sixties in good health and CMV-seronegative. The chain uses TRBV6-1 and TRBJ2-7; TRBD2 matches at 8 bases. Material for sequencing was PBMCs. CDR3 nucleotides: TGTGCCAGCAGAGGAAGTAGCGGGGCAGCCTACGAGCAGTACTTC. Its translation is CASRGSSGAAYEQYF.